Listed below are T cell receptor beta chains from one sample, sequenced in a study of T-cell reconstitution after alpha-beta-depleted transplantation in children. TCRdb processed the PCR reads anew with MiXCR; each CDR3 protein has one entry. The table shows some 600,000 distinct CDR3 sequences, with 16% occurring only once. The specimen was PBMCs from the stem cell graft donor, collected from the stem cell graft. These receptors came from a human donor who donated a stem cell graft to a child with acute myeloid leukemia. Each CDR3 is given with its conserved first and last residue. The order of the fields is D gene, V gene, J gene, clone size, CDR3 protein, CDR3 DNA. D genes are given only for firm matches. Only part of the rows carry a size: once, few, many, or a class if the clone is expanded.

d_gene: NA
v_gene: TRBV7-8
j_gene: TRBJ1-5
abundance: NA
CDR3aa: CASSESGNQPQHF
CDR3nt: TGTGCCAGCAGCGAAAGTGGTAATCAGCCCCAGCATTTT

d_gene: TRBD1
v_gene: TRBV11-2
j_gene: TRBJ2-1
abundance: many
CDR3aa: CASSMRTGRSYNEQFF
CDR3nt: TGTGCCAGCAGTATGAGGACAGGGCGCTCCTACAATGAGCAGTTCTTC

d_gene: NA
v_gene: TRBV29-1
j_gene: TRBJ2-5
abundance: few
CDR3aa: CSGYRERETQYF
CDR3nt: TGCAGCGGGTACAGGGAAAGAGAGACCCAGTACTTC

d_gene: NA
v_gene: TRBV20-1
j_gene: TRBJ2-1
abundance: many
CDR3aa: CSSIPGLYNEQFF
CDR3nt: TGCAGCTCCATACCGGGGCTCTACAATGAGCAGTTCTTC

d_gene: NA
v_gene: TRBV5-1
j_gene: TRBJ2-5
abundance: NA
CDR3aa: CASSRGTGFQETQYF
CDR3nt: TGCGCCAGCAGCCGGGGGACTGGGTTCCAAGAGACCCAGTACTTC

d_gene: TRBD2
v_gene: TRBV10-3
j_gene: TRBJ2-3
abundance: many
CDR3aa: CAISEPLVSGGTDTQYF
CDR3nt: TGTGCCATCAGTGAGCCCCTAGTGAGCGGGGGCACAGATACGCAGTATTTT

d_gene: TRBD2
v_gene: TRBV5-1
j_gene: TRBJ2-1
abundance: NA
CDR3aa: CASSLPRLAGASGNEQFF
CDR3nt: TGCGCCAGCAGCTTGCCCAGACTAGCGGGGGCCTCGGGGAATGAGCAGTTCTTC

d_gene: TRBD1
v_gene: TRBV25-1
j_gene: TRBJ2-7
abundance: many
CDR3aa: CASETGFNEQYF
CDR3nt: TGTGCCAGTGAGACAGGGTTCAACGAGCAGTACTTC

d_gene: NA
v_gene: TRBV5-1
j_gene: TRBJ1-2
abundance: NA
CDR3aa: CASSKGTGSDYGYTF
CDR3nt: TGCGCCAGCAGCAAGGGGACTGGTTCAGACTATGGCTACACCTTC

d_gene: TRBD2
v_gene: TRBV20-1
j_gene: TRBJ2-3
abundance: many
CDR3aa: CSADSGVTDTQYF
CDR3nt: TGCAGTGCTGATAGCGGGGTCACAGATACGCAGTATTTT

d_gene: NA
v_gene: TRBV14
j_gene: TRBJ2-3
abundance: NA
CDR3aa: CASSQIGPDTQYF
CDR3nt: TGTGCCAGCAGCCAAATAGGACCAGATACGCAGTATTTT

d_gene: NA
v_gene: TRBV29-1
j_gene: TRBJ1-6
abundance: few
CDR3aa: CSVEDRQRRDSPLHF
CDR3nt: TGCAGCGTTGAAGACCGACAGCGGCGGGACTCACCCCTCCACTTT

d_gene: NA
v_gene: TRBV12-3/TRBV12-4
j_gene: TRBJ1-2
abundance: many
CDR3aa: CASSLKGTNYGYTF
CDR3nt: TGTGCCAGCAGTTTAAAGGGTACCAACTATGGCTACACCTTC

d_gene: NA
v_gene: TRBV7-8
j_gene: TRBJ1-1
abundance: few
CDR3aa: CASSPIEGGRTEAFF
CDR3nt: TGTGCCAGCAGCCCGATTGAAGGTGGTCGTACTGAAGCTTTCTTT

d_gene: TRBD1
v_gene: TRBV20-1
j_gene: TRBJ1-5
abundance: many
CDR3aa: CSASTGDHQPQHF
CDR3nt: TGCAGTGCTAGTACAGGGGACCATCAGCCCCAGCATTTT

d_gene: NA
v_gene: TRBV7-2
j_gene: TRBJ1-3
abundance: NA
CDR3aa: CASSFVVGNTIYF
CDR3nt: TGTGCCAGCAGCTTTGTGGTTGGAAACACCATATATTTT

d_gene: TRBD2
v_gene: TRBV6-2/TRBV6-3
j_gene: TRBJ2-7
abundance: NA
CDR3aa: CASSSLKRGAYEQYF
CDR3nt: TGTGCCAGCAGTTCCCTTAAGCGGGGGGCCTACGAGCAGTACTTC

d_gene: NA
v_gene: TRBV5-1
j_gene: TRBJ1-2
abundance: many
CDR3aa: CASSLEWQGGYTF
CDR3nt: TGCGCCAGCAGCTTGGAATGGCAGGGAGGCTACACCTTC

d_gene: TRBD1
v_gene: TRBV27
j_gene: TRBJ2-1
abundance: NA
CDR3aa: CASKSAGTGLRNEQFF
CDR3nt: TGTGCCAGCAAATCTGCCGGGACAGGGCTGAGGAATGAGCAGTTCTTC

d_gene: TRBD2
v_gene: TRBV5-1
j_gene: TRBJ2-3
abundance: NA
CDR3aa: CASWTSGSTDTQYF
CDR3nt: TGCGCCAGCTGGACTAGCGGGTCCACAGATACGCAGTATTTT

d_gene: NA
v_gene: TRBV19
j_gene: TRBJ2-7
abundance: few
CDR3aa: CASRPRDNYEQYF
CDR3nt: TGTGCCAGTAGGCCTAGGGACAACTACGAGCAGTACTTC

d_gene: NA
v_gene: TRBV20-1
j_gene: TRBJ1-6
abundance: many
CDR3aa: CSGRGSSYNSPLHF
CDR3nt: TGCAGTGGTAGAGGTAGCTCCTATAATTCACCCCTCCACTTT

d_gene: NA
v_gene: TRBV12-3/TRBV12-4
j_gene: TRBJ2-3
abundance: NA
CDR3aa: CASSVGASVEEDTQYF
CDR3nt: TGTGCCAGCAGCGTTGGGGCTAGCGTGGAAGAGGATACGCAGTATTTT

d_gene: NA
v_gene: TRBV7-9
j_gene: TRBJ1-2
abundance: NA
CDR3aa: CASSPVDSLFYGYTF
CDR3nt: TGTGCCAGCAGCCCTGTTGACAGCCTTTTCTATGGCTACACCTTC

d_gene: NA
v_gene: TRBV6-5
j_gene: TRBJ1-1
abundance: many
CDR3aa: CASRRGTEAFF
CDR3nt: TGTGCCAGTAGAAGGGGCACTGAAGCTTTCTTT

d_gene: TRBD1
v_gene: TRBV12-3/TRBV12-4
j_gene: TRBJ1-2
abundance: few
CDR3aa: CASSPGQVFYGYTF
CDR3nt: TGTGCCAGCAGCCCCGGACAGGTGTTCTATGGCTACACCTTC

d_gene: TRBD2
v_gene: TRBV6-2/TRBV6-3
j_gene: TRBJ2-7
abundance: NA
CDR3aa: CAHKAGGSYEQYF
CDR3nt: TGTGCCCACAAAGCGGGGGGCTCCTACGAGCAGTACTTC

d_gene: TRBD1
v_gene: TRBV12-3/TRBV12-4
j_gene: TRBJ1-1
abundance: few
CDR3aa: CATQRGDRNTEAFF
CDR3nt: TGTGCCACCCAGCGGGGGGACAGGAACACTGAAGCTTTCTTT

d_gene: TRBD1
v_gene: TRBV27
j_gene: TRBJ1-2
abundance: many
CDR3aa: CASSLSEGALYGYTF
CDR3nt: TGTGCCAGCAGTTTATCGGAGGGGGCCCTGTATGGCTACACCTTC

d_gene: NA
v_gene: TRBV18
j_gene: TRBJ1-1
abundance: NA
CDR3aa: CASSPRGDQNTEAFF
CDR3nt: TGTGCCAGCTCTCCCCGGGGCGACCAGAACACTGAAGCTTTCTTT

d_gene: NA
v_gene: TRBV7-8
j_gene: TRBJ2-2
abundance: NA
CDR3aa: CASRQELNTGELFF
CDR3nt: TGTGCCAGCCGACAGGAGCTTAACACCGGGGAGCTGTTTTTT

d_gene: NA
v_gene: TRBV4-3
j_gene: TRBJ1-6
abundance: many
CDR3aa: CASSQGTGNSPLHF
CDR3nt: TGCGCCAGCAGCCAAGGTACGGGTAATTCACCCCTCCACTTT

d_gene: NA
v_gene: TRBV20-1
j_gene: TRBJ2-1
abundance: NA
CDR3aa: CSARSSGGPSLNEQFF
CDR3nt: TGCAGTGCTAGGTCCTCTGGGGGGCCCTCCCTTAATGAGCAGTTCTTC

d_gene: NA
v_gene: TRBV5-1
j_gene: TRBJ2-5
abundance: NA
CDR3aa: CASSSPSKGGSGTQYF
CDR3nt: TGCGCCAGCAGCTCCCCTAGTAAGGGGGGCAGTGGGACCCAGTACTTC

d_gene: NA
v_gene: TRBV13
j_gene: TRBJ2-4
abundance: many
CDR3aa: CASSLAGVGKNIQYF
CDR3nt: TGTGCCAGCAGCTTGGCCGGGGTGGGCAAAAACATTCAGTACTTC

d_gene: NA
v_gene: TRBV20-1
j_gene: TRBJ2-3
abundance: many
CDR3aa: CSARDPGRSTDTQYF
CDR3nt: TGCAGTGCTAGAGACCCGGGACGGAGCACAGATACGCAGTATTTT

d_gene: NA
v_gene: TRBV10-3
j_gene: TRBJ1-1
abundance: many
CDR3aa: CAISESLPGRPEAFF
CDR3nt: TGTGCCATCAGTGAGTCCCTCCCGGGCCGACCTGAAGCTTTCTTT

d_gene: TRBD1
v_gene: TRBV5-1
j_gene: TRBJ2-7
abundance: few
CDR3aa: CASSSTGGNEQYF
CDR3nt: TGCGCCAGCAGCTCCACAGGGGGCAACGAGCAGTACTTC

d_gene: TRBD1
v_gene: TRBV7-2
j_gene: TRBJ2-7
abundance: few
CDR3aa: CASSLRTGGTTYEQYF
CDR3nt: TGTGCCAGCAGTCTTAGGACAGGGGGCACAACCTACGAGCAGTACTTC

d_gene: TRBD2
v_gene: TRBV10-3
j_gene: TRBJ2-7
abundance: NA
CDR3aa: CAISEGASGGYEQYF
CDR3nt: TGTGCCATCAGTGAGGGGGCTAGCGGGGGCTACGAGCAGTACTTC

d_gene: NA
v_gene: TRBV20-1
j_gene: TRBJ2-7
abundance: NA
CDR3aa: CSARTEEPYEQYF
CDR3nt: TGCAGTGCTAGAACGGAAGAGCCCTACGAGCAGTACTTC

d_gene: NA
v_gene: TRBV11-2
j_gene: TRBJ2-2
abundance: few
CDR3aa: CASSLVGAGGDTGELFF
CDR3nt: TGTGCCAGCAGCTTAGTGGGGGCAGGTGGTGACACCGGGGAGCTGTTTTTT

d_gene: NA
v_gene: TRBV7-2
j_gene: TRBJ2-3
abundance: many
CDR3aa: CASVRDTQYF
CDR3nt: TGTGCCAGCGTAAGGGATACGCAGTATTTT

d_gene: NA
v_gene: TRBV7-2
j_gene: TRBJ1-2
abundance: few
CDR3aa: CASSLAHMGRVYGYTF
CDR3nt: TGTGCCAGCAGCTTAGCGCATATGGGACGGGTCTATGGCTACACCTTC

d_gene: NA
v_gene: TRBV29-1
j_gene: TRBJ2-1
abundance: few
CDR3aa: CSTNLLRGTETANEQFF
CDR3nt: TGCAGCACAAACCTTCTAAGGGGGACTGAAACCGCCAATGAGCAGTTCTTC

d_gene: NA
v_gene: TRBV7-9
j_gene: TRBJ2-7
abundance: NA
CDR3aa: CASTGEYGEQYF
CDR3nt: TGTGCCAGCACAGGGGAGTATGGCGAGCAGTACTTC

d_gene: TRBD1
v_gene: TRBV7-2
j_gene: TRBJ1-6
abundance: few
CDR3aa: CASSQPPGQGNSPLHF
CDR3nt: TGTGCCAGCAGCCAACCACCGGGACAGGGAAATTCACCCCTCCACTTT

d_gene: NA
v_gene: TRBV20-1
j_gene: TRBJ1-1
abundance: many
CDR3aa: CSAYREMGAFF
CDR3nt: TGCAGTGCTTACAGGGAGATGGGAGCTTTCTTT

d_gene: NA
v_gene: TRBV11-1
j_gene: TRBJ1-3
abundance: few
CDR3aa: CASSFYFSVREDSGNTIYF
CDR3nt: TGTGCCAGCAGCTTCTATTTTTCAGTTCGGGAAGACTCTGGAAACACCATATATTTT

d_gene: NA
v_gene: TRBV18
j_gene: TRBJ1-1
abundance: NA
CDR3aa: CASSPLSGDEAFF
CDR3nt: TGTGCCAGCTCACCGCTCAGTGGGGATGAAGCTTTCTTT

d_gene: TRBD1
v_gene: TRBV20-1
j_gene: TRBJ1-6
abundance: many
CDR3aa: CSALDRGGSPLHF
CDR3nt: TGCAGTGCTCTGGACAGGGGTGGTTCACCCCTCCACTTT

d_gene: NA
v_gene: TRBV20-1
j_gene: TRBJ1-5
abundance: NA
CDR3aa: CSARGGGGSGNQPQHF
CDR3nt: TGCAGTGCTAGGGGAGGGGGAGGGTCGGGCAATCAGCCCCAGCATTTT

d_gene: TRBD1
v_gene: TRBV6-2/TRBV6-3
j_gene: TRBJ1-5
abundance: NA
CDR3aa: CASSEGQVNQPQHF
CDR3nt: TGTGCCAGCAGCGAAGGACAGGTTAATCAGCCCCAGCATTTT